This TCR beta chain was sequenced during a study of technical replicates of blood from four donors. The CDR3 contains 14 residues. Trimming took 2 bases from V and 7 from J; bases not matched to a gene: 7. The germline V gene encodes CDR1 GTSNPN and CDR2 SVGIG (reference sequence). The table came from immunoSEQ multiplex PCR; TCRdb's copy has only in-frame clones and leaves some out. The data contain about 16,000 clones, about 89% of them singletons. This TCR derives from a human donor in good health. What was sequenced was PBMCs. The chain is built from TRBV30 and TRBJ1-1, with 10 bases that match TRBD1. CDR3 in amino acids: CAWSSPWDRGEAFF. The CDR3 coding sequence is TGTGCCTGGAGTTCACCCTGGGACAGGGGTGAAGCTTTCTTT.